This TCR beta chain derives from a study of PD-1 blockade in classical Hodgkin lymphoma (dated by TCRdb to 2019 to 2021). Context from the whole study: Nivolumab dosing was 3 mg/kg intravenously every 2 weeks, continuing until either disease progression or unacceptable toxicity. A peripheral blood immune signature of response to PD-1 blockade in classical Hodgkin lymphoma was defined using TCR beta sequencing and CyTOF.

This sample's time point label indicates: cycle 2 day 1 (C2D1) of nivolumab. Every trial patient had relapsed following autologous stem cell transplantation, and prior brentuximab vedotin exposure was what differed among cohorts A, B and C. The trial cohort comprised 60 or so patients with relapsed/refractory classical Hodgkin lymphoma whose best overall responses were complete response, partial response or progressive disease. Single-agent nivolumab was administered to trial patients in the multi-cohort phase II CheckMate 205 trial. An independent review committee assessed best overall response by applying the 2007 International Working Group response criteria. Trial PBMCs were collected immediately before nivolumab initiation (C1D1) and during therapy at cycle 2 day 1 and cycle 4 day 1. Peripheral blood was collected in 8 mL Vacutainer Cell Preparation Tubes, from which PBMCs were isolated by centrifugation and then cryopreserved.

What the study reported, not specific to this receptor: Patients starting nivolumab less than 1 year after ASCT had lower diversity and were excluded from later analyses to avoid confounding by immune reconstitution. Baseline TCR diversity was reported to be lower in newly diagnosed patients than in healthy donors and to be lower still in relapsed/refractory patients. A significant rise by C4D1 was seen in CD4+ but not CD8+ TCR diversity (p=0.0027 vs p=0.16), with the rise being most apparent in complete responders (p=0.02). The study was restricted to a single clinical trial cohort, and the causes of repertoire differences, possibly disease activity or prior therapy, were left undefined. Among trial patients, those achieving complete response had baseline diversity similar to that of newly diagnosed patients, while diversity was significantly lower in partial responders and progressors.

Concerning this clone itself: Its antigen is currently not known. No base qualities exist here, and no much larger clone lies one base off it.

Genomic DNA was extracted with the Qiagen DNeasy kit from unsorted PBMCs and from negatively selected CD4+ and CD8+ fractions. Using primers that anneal to V and J segments, immunoSEQ multiplex PCR amplified the TCR beta CDR3 regions. A synthetic immune receptor repertoire was used to minimize amplification bias, and any residual bias was removed computationally once sequencing was done. In the source study's methods: Repertoire diversity was quantified as the Shannon entropy index using custom Python scripts. The unsorted, CD4+ and CD8+ repertoires were each analyzed separately, with the exception of combined analyses, where CD4+ and CD8+ sequences were merged in silico. Clonal expansion was defined as at least a 2-fold frequency increase after treatment relative to C1D1, with a pseudocount of 0.5 for undetected baseline clones. Clones with 0 or 1 copy at C1D1 were classified as singleton clones, and clones with 2 or more copies were classified as non-singleton clones. By matching protein sequences in sorted samples from the same patient, clones expanded in unsorted samples were annotated as CD4+, CD8+ or unknown. Diversity changes from C1D1 to C4D1 were tested in paired samples using Wilcoxon tests. The table comes from immuneACCESS by way of TCRdb, which keeps in-frame sequences with V and J called. Part of the clones is missing from these tables; in studies checked, under half for an unresolved V gene and the rest for unknown reasons. V and J calls and clone size follow that table, whereas D and trimming were derived from the DNA. In this sample the table shows 25,000 to 30,000 clones, 78% of which occur a single time. The ten largest clones capture around a third of the sample.

From cysteine to phenylalanine, the CDR3 is 17 amino acids long. CDR3 DNA is the only sequence kept; it has 51 bases, read in frame from the first base. V is pruned by 5 bases and J by 5 bases, leaving 14 bases of the junction without a gene match. The CDR1 and CDR2 encoded by the germline V gene are MDHEN and SYDVKM. The chain is encoded by TRBV28 joined to TRBJ1-2; 10 central nucleotides agree with TRBD1. This receptor was identified in a human donor with classical Hodgkin lymphoma. The sequencing here drew on peripheral blood mononuclear cells (PBMCs), taken before the second cycle of nivolumab. The CDR3 protein is CASSAEPPGQGTYGYTF. The DNA sequence reads TGTGCCAGCAGTGCCGAACCGCCGGGACAGGGGACTTATGGCTACACCTTC.